Here is one T cell receptor beta chain with its context. Its antigen is not identified. TCRdb itself ran the 5' RACE reads through MiXCR, one entry per CDR3 protein. The sample holds 420,000 or so distinct CDR3 sequences, roughly 18% seen once. Each donor was a healthy Caucasian. The data stem from a study of identical twins. Points from the study as a whole: In drawing conclusions, the study used cross-sectional statistical analysis and did not follow the same donors. Weaker excess twin sharing was seen among beta out-of-frame sequences. Abundant beta clonotypes from cord blood bore fewer insertions; memory repertoires lacked this pattern.

V was shortened by 0 bases and J by 4 bases, with 10 bases between the two germline ends. The CDR3 consists of 15 residues. Germline values: CDR1 MNHEY, CDR2 SVGEGT. Sequenced material: naive T cells sorted from blood. The chain links TRBV6-2 or TRBV6-3 to TRBJ2-1; possible D gene TRBD2, 6 bases. This TCR derives from a man over 45 in good health. CDR3 loop: CASSYSLSGYNEQFF. Here the CDR3 DNA reads TGTGCCAGCAGTTACTCGTTAAGCGGGTACAATGAGCAGTTCTTC.